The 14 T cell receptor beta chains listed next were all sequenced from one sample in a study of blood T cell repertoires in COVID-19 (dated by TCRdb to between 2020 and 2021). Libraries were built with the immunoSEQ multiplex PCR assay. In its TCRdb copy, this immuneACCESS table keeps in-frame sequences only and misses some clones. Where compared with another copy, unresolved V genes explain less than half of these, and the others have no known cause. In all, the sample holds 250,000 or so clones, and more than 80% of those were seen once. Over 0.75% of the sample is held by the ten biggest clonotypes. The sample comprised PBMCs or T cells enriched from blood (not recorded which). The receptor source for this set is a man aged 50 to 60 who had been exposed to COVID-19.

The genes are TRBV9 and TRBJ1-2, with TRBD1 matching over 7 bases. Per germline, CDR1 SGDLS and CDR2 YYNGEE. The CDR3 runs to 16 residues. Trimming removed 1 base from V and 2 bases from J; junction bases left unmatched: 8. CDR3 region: CASSVTLAGGNYGYTF. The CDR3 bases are TGTGCCAGCAGCGTAACGTTGGCAGGGGGGAACTATGGCTACACCTTC.

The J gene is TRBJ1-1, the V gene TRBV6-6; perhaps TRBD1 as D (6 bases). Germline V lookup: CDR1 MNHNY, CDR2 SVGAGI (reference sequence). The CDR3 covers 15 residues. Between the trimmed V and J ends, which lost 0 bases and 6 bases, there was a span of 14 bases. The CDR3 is CASSYSTTGRSEAFF. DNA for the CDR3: TGTGCCAGCAGTTACTCAACGACAGGTCGTTCTGAAGCTTTCTTT.

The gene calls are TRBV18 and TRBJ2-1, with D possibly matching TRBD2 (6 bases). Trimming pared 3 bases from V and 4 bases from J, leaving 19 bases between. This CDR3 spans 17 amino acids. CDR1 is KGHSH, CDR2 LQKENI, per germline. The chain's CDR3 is CASSPRGGSGVYNEQFF. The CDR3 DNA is TGTGCCAGCTCACCCCGAGGCGGTAGCGGAGTTTACAATGAGCAGTTCTTC.

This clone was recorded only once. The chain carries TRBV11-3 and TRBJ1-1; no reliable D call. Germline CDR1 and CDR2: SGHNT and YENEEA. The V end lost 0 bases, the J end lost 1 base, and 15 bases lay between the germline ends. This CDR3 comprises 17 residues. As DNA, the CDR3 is TGTGCCAGCAGCTTAGATCCGCTAAGCCTTCCGAACACTGAAGCTTTCTTT. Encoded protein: CASSLDPLSLPNTEAFF.

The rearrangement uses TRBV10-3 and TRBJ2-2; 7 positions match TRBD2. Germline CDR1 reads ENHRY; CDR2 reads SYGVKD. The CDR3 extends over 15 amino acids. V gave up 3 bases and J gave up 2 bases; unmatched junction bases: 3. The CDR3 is CAISDAGDNTGELFF. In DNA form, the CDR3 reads TGTGCCATCAGTGACGCGGGAGACAACACCGGGGAGCTGTTTTTT.

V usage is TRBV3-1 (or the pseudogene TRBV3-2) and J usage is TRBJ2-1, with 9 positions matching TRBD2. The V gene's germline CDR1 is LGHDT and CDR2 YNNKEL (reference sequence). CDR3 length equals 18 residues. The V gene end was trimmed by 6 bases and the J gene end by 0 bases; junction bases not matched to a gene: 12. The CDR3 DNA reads TGTGCCAGCAGACAAAAAGCGGGGGGAGCGAGCTCCTACAATGAGCAGTTCTTC. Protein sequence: CASRQKAGGASSYNEQFF.

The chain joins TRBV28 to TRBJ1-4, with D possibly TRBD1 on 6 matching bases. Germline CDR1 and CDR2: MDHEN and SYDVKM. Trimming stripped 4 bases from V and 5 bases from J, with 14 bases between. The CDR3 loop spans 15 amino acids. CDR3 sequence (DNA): TGTGCCAGCAGTTCCACCAGGGGCCCGAATGAAAAACTGTTTTTT. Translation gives CASSSTRGPNEKLFF.

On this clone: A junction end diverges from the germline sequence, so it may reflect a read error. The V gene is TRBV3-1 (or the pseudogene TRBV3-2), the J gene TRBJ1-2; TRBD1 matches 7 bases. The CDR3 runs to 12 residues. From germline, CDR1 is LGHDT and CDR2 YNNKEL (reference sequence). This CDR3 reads CASSQAKGASYF. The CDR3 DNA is TGTGCCAGCAGCCAAGCGAAGGGGGCCAGCTACTTC.

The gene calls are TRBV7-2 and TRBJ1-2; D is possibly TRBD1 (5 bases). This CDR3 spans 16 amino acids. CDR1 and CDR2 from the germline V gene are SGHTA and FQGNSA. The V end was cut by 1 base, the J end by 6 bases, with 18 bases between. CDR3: CASSLVKGAGFDGYTF. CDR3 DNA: TGTGCCAGCAGCTTAGTAAAAGGGGCAGGCTTCGATGGCTACACCTTC.

The DNA of the CDR3 is TGTGCCACCAGTGACGAAGGACTCCAGCCGGCCGGGGAGCTGTTTTTT. This gives the protein CATSDEGLQPAGELFF. V is TRBV24-1 and J is TRBJ2-2; TRBD2 might be the D (5 bases). Trimming removed 4 bases from V and 6 bases from J, with 17 bases in between. The germline V gene encodes CDR1 KGHDR and CDR2 SFDVKD. This CDR3 has 16 residues.

The chain's CDR3 is CASRPRDRGREQYV. The CDR3 coding sequence is TGTGCCAGCAGGCCGAGGGACAGGGGTCGCGAGCAGTACGTC. The chain has TRBV6-5 and TRBJ2-7; 10 bases agree with TRBD1. The ends lost 6 bases at V and 6 bases at J; junction bases unmatched: 8. Germline V gives CDR1 MNHEY, CDR2 SVGAGI. The CDR3 loop spans 14 amino acids.

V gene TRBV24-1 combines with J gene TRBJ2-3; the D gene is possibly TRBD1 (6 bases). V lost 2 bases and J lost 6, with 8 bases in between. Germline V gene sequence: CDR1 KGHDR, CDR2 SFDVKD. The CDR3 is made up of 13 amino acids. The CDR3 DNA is TGTGCCACCAGTGATTACAGGGCCGATACGCAGTATTTT. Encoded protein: CATSDYRADTQYF.

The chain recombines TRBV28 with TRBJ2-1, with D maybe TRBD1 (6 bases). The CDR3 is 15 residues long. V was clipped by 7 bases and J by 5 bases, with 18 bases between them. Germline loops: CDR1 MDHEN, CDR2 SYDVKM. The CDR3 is CASTKGGADDNEQFF. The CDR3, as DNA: TGTGCCAGCACCAAAGGGGGAGCGGACGACAATGAGCAGTTCTTC.

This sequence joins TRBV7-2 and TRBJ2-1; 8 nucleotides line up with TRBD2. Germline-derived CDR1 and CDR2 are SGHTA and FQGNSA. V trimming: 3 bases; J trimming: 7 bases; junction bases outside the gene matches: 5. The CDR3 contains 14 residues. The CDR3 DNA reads TGTGCCAGCAGCTTTCGGGGGGGCGGGAATGAGCAGTTCTTC. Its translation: CASSFRGGGNEQFF.